Each of the 9 T cell receptor beta chains below was sequenced from the same sample in a study of control samples from healthy donors and cancer patients. Some clones are missing from TCRdb's copy, which holds only in-frame ones; the method was immunoSEQ multiplex PCR. The sample lists roughly 220,000 clones; about 93% were seen once. Source material: blood. The receptors shown here come from a man over 45 in good health.

The chain recombines TRBV6-4 with TRBJ1-1; possible D gene TRBD1, 5 bases. Per germline, CDR1 MRHNA and CDR2 SNTAGT. The length of the CDR3 is 11 residues. V dropped 9 bases and J dropped 5 bases, with 10 bases sitting between them. CDR3: CARSRVTEAFF. DNA of the CDR3: TGTGCCAGGTCCAGGGTAACTGAAGCTTTCTTT.

The V call is TRBV5-5, the J call TRBJ1-5; D is undetermined. This CDR3 region has 14 residues. The V end lost 2 bases, the J end lost 0 bases, and 6 bases lay between the germline ends. In germline, CDR1 is SGHKS, CDR2 YYEKEE (reference sequence). In DNA, the CDR3 is TGTGCCAGCAGCTTATTCTATAGCAATCAGCCCCAGCATTTT. This sequence encodes CASSLFYSNQPQHF.

The chain recombines TRBV10-3 with TRBJ1-2; 7 bases map to TRBD1. Germline-derived CDR1 and CDR2 are ENHRY and SYGVKD. J lost 4 bases, V lost 2 bases, and 7 bases had no gene match. The CDR3 has 15 residues. For the CDR3, the DNA is TGTGCCATCAGTGAGGAGGGCGCAGGGGGCTATGGCTACACCTTC. Residues: CAISEEGAGGYGYTF.

This chain joins TRBV29-1 and TRBJ2-7, with 7 positions matching TRBD1. Germline assignment: CDR1 SQVTM and CDR2 ANQGSEA. Germline trimming cut 2 bases from V and 3 bases from J; bases unmatched to any gene: 7. There are 14 residues in the CDR3. The CDR3 reads CSVETTGAIYEQYF. Here the CDR3 DNA reads TGCAGCGTTGAAACCACAGGGGCCATCTACGAGCAGTACTTC.

The chain joins TRBV28 to TRBJ1-4; D gene uncertain. Trimming shortened V by 5 bases and J by 7 bases, and 14 bases separated the two germline ends. The CDR3 has 14 residues. Germline V CDR1 and CDR2: MDHEN, SYDVKM. The CDR3 region is CASSLRGWFEKLFF. As DNA, the CDR3 is TGTGCCAGCAGTCTCCGCGGATGGTTTGAAAAACTGTTTTTT.

This chain uses TRBV9 with TRBJ2-5, with D unresolved. CDR1 is SGDLS, CDR2 YYNGEE, per germline. The CDR3 length is 15 residues. With 0 bases removed from V and 4 bases from J, the gap between germline ends came to 13 bases. The DNA of the CDR3 is TGTGCCAGCAGCGTAGGAATCAGTGTATCAGAGACCCAGTACTTC. Amino acids: CASSVGISVSETQYF.

The genes are TRBV28 and TRBJ2-7; the match to TRBD1 covers 7 bases. This CDR3 spans 12 amino acids. V lost 6 bases to trimming and J lost 4 bases; unmatched junction nucleotides: 3. From germline, CDR1 is MDHEN and CDR2 SYDVKM. The CDR3 sequence is CASSQGQYEQYV. CDR3 sequence (DNA): TGTGCCAGCAGCCAGGGACAGTACGAGCAGTACGTC.

A single count supports this clone. V and J are TRBV3-1 (or the pseudogene TRBV3-2) and TRBJ1-3; D is undetermined. The germline CDR1 and CDR2 sequences are LGHDT and YNNKEL (reference sequence). CDR3 length: 16 amino acids. Trimming took off 3 bases at V and 0 bases at J, with 12 bases between the two ends. DNA of the CDR3: TGTGCCAGCAGCCAGGGTGGTACTACCTCTGGAAACACCATATATTTT. It translates to CASSQGGTTSGNTIYF.

The chain employs TRBV4-1 and TRBJ2-7; 7 bases are shared with TRBD1. J was trimmed by 0 bases and V by 4 bases; bases with no gene match: 6. This CDR3 contains 15 residues. Germline loops: CDR1 MGHRA, CDR2 YSYEKL. As DNA, the CDR3 is TGCGCCAGCAGCCTCCGGGACAGAAGCTCCTACGAGCAGTACGTC. Its translation is CASSLRDRSSYEQYV.